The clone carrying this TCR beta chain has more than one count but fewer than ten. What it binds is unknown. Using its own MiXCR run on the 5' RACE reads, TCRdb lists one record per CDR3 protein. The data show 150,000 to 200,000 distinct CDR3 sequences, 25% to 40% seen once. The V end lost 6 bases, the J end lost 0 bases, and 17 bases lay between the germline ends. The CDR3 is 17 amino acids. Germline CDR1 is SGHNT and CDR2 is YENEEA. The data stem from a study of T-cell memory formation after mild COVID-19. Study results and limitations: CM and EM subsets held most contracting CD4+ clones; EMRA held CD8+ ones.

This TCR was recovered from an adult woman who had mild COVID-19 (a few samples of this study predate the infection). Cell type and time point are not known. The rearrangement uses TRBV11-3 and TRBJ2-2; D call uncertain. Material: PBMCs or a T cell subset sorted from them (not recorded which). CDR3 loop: CASSSLEGPTNTGELFF. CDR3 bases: TGTGCCAGCAGTTCTCTGGAAGGGCCGACGAACACCGGGGAGCTGTTTTTT.